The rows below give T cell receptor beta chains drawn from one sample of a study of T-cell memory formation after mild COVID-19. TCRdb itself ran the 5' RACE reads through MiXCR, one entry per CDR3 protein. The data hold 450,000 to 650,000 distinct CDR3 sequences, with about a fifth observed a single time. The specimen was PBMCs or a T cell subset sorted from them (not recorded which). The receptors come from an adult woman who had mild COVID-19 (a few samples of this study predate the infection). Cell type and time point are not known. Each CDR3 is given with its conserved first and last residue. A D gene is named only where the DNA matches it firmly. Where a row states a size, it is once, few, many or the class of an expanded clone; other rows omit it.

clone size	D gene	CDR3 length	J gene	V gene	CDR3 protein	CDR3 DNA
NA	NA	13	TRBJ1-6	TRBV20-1	CSANRAPNSPLHF	TGCAGTGCTAACCGGGCCCCCAATTCACCCCTCCACTTT
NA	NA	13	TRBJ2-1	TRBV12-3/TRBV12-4	CASSTIQGYEQFF	TGTGCCAGCAGCACAATACAGGGCTATGAGCAGTTCTTC
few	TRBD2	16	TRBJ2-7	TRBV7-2	CASSRPLAGLRKAQYF	TGTGCCAGCAGCCGTCCTTTAGCGGGTCTAAGAAAGGCGCAGTACTTC
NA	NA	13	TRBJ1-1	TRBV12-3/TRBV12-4	CASRPGGGTEAFF	TGTGCCAGCCGTCCTGGAGGGGGTACTGAAGCTTTCTTT
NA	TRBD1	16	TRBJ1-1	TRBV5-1	CASSLKTGGGWTEAFF	TGCGCCAGCAGCTTGAAGACAGGGGGAGGATGGACTGAAGCTTTCTTT
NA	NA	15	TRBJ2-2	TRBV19	CASSIRANPTGELFF	TGTGCCAGTAGTATACGAGCGAACCCTACCGGGGAGCTGTTTTTT
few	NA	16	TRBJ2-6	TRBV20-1	CSARGTASSGANVLTF	TGCAGTGCTAGAGGGACCGCAAGCTCTGGGGCCAACGTCCTGACTTTC
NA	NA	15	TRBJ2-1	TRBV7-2	CASSPSRGTYNEQFF	TGTGCCAGCAGCCCGAGCCGGGGAACCTACAATGAGCAGTTCTTC
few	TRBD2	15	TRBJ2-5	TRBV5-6	CASSPLAGVEETQYF	TGTGCCAGCAGCCCCCTAGCGGGAGTCGAAGAGACCCAGTACTTC
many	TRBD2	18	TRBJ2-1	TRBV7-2	CASSLGSRGASGSWGQFF	TGTGCCAGCAGCTTAGGTTCCCGCGGAGCTAGCGGGAGTTGGGGGCAGTTCTTC
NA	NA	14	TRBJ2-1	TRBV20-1	CSARGHRSYNEQFF	TGCAGTGCTAGAGGGCACAGATCCTACAATGAGCAGTTCTTC
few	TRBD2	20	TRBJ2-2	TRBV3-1	CASSQALILAGGPVTGELFF	TGTGCCAGCAGCCAAGCCCTTATCCTAGCGGGGGGGCCGGTCACCGGGGAGCTGTTTTTT
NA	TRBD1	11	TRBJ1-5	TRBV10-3	CATGQDQPQHF	TGTGCCACGGGACAGGATCAGCCCCAGCATTTT
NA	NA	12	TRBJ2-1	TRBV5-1	CASSWTGIEQFF	TGCGCCAGCAGCTGGACCGGGATTGAGCAGTTCTTC
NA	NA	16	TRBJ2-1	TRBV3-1	CASSPSVAGFSSEQFF	TGTGCCAGCAGCCCAAGCGTGGCAGGCTTTAGTAGCGAGCAGTTCTTC
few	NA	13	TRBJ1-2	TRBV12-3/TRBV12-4	CASSWGRQDGYTF	TGTGCCAGCAGTTGGGGGCGTCAGGATGGCTACACCTTC
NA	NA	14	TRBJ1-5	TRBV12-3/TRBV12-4	CASSFGVGNQPQHF	TGTGCCAGCAGTTTCGGGGTGGGCAATCAGCCCCAGCATTTT
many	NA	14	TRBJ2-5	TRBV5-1	CASSQGGLQETQYF	TGCGCCAGCAGCCAGGGTGGACTCCAAGAGACCCAGTACTTC
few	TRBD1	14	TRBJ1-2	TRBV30	CAWSVEGANYGYTF	TGTGCCTGGAGTGTTGAGGGGGCAAACTATGGCTACACCTTC
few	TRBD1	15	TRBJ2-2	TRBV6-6	CASCDRGSWTGELFF	TGTGCCAGCTGCGACAGGGGGTCTTGGACCGGGGAGCTGTTTTTT
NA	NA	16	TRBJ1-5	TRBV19	CACSMGRGVDDQPQHF	TGTGCCTGTAGTATGGGTCGAGGGGTGGATGATCAGCCCCAGCATTTT
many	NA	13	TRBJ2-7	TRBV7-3	CASSPGTEYEQYF	TGTGCCAGCAGCCCCGGGACCGAATACGAGCAGTACTTC
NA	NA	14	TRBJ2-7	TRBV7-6	CASSGARGPREQYF	TGTGCCAGCAGTGGGGCTCGGGGCCCCAGGGAGCAGTACTTC
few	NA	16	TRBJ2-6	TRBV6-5	CASSSLVPSGANVLTF	TGTGCCAGCAGTTCACTAGTCCCGTCTGGGGCCAACGTCCTGACTTTC
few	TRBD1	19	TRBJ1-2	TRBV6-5	CASSYSGTGGSRWDYGYTF	TGTGCCAGCAGTTACTCGGGGACAGGGGGTTCTCGGTGGGACTATGGCTACACCTTC